This TCR beta chain was retrieved from a study of beta chain features in type 1 diabetes. Study overall: Examination of sorted cells across all samples involved around 100,000,000 cells.

With regard to this clone: Its antigen is not known.

What was sequenced were expressed TCRB transcripts, since all of the isolated RNA had been reverse transcribed. The data were produced by immunoSEQ multiplex PCR, yet TCRdb's version contains in-frame clones alone and is incomplete. The sample lists about 170,000 clones; less than 9.5% were seen once. The V gene lost 2 bases and the J gene lost 0 bases, with 11 bases spanning the gap. Germline lookup yields CDR1 SGHRS and CDR2 YFSETQ. This CDR3 region has 16 residues. Study results and limitations: Within the patient group, naive, central memory and Treg TCRB repertoires appeared more similar to each other than within healthy donors. A potential PCR bias toward shorter templates would be equal in patient and control samples. Type 1 diabetes patients showed a moderate but significant shortening of TCRB CDR3s in all four CD4+ subsets.

Each of the CD4+ naive, central memory, regulatory and stem cell-like memory populations was sorted via CD45RO/CCR7/CD25/CD127/CD95/CD27. The specimen sequenced was central memory CD4+ T cells from blood. The chain is built from TRBV5-1 and TRBJ1-4; D gene ambiguous. The clonotype was recovered from a woman aged 40 to 49 with type 1 diabetes. The CDR3: CASSFEDGATNEKLFF. The CDR3 DNA sequence: TGCGCCAGCAGCTTTGAGGATGGAGCAACTAATGAAAAACTGTTTTTT.